These 7 T cell receptor beta chains were sequenced from one sample in a study of blood T cells in healthy people across ages. Using a J-beta primer mix together with a sample-barcoded 5' primer, a second PCR was run for roughly 7 to 12 cycles. MiXCR was run by TCRdb on the 5' RACE reads, yielding one entry per CDR3 protein. The sample shows 790,000 or so distinct CDR3 sequences, about 46% of them seen only once. Input material: blood. These receptors were obtained from a man older than 75 in good health.

This clonotype was seen only a few times. The rearrangement joins TRBV12-3 or TRBV12-4 to TRBJ1-3; D might be TRBD1 (5 bases). Trimming removed 5 bases from V and 4 bases from J, with 15 bases in between. The CDR3 length is 15 residues. CDR3 in DNA: TGTGCCAGCAGTGCACAGGTCCTTGGAGGAAACACCATATATTTT. Translating gives CASSAQVLGGNTIYF.

This clonotype has a handful of counts. The V call is TRBV2, the J call TRBJ2-7; TRBD1 matches 7 bases. The DNA end favors TRBJ2-5, so the J call may be wrong. The germline V gene encodes CDR1 SNHLY and CDR2 FYNNEI. The CDR3 is made up of 11 amino acids. As DNA, the CDR3 is TGTGCCAGTTTACAGGGGGAGACCCAGTACTTC. Protein product: CASLQGETQYF.

This clonotype was detected only once. The J gene is TRBJ2-7, the V gene TRBV30, with a weak D call TRBD2 (6 bases). V lost 2 bases and J 6 bases, leaving 23 bases between the germline ends. The germline V gene encodes CDR1 GTSNPN and CDR2 SVGIG (reference sequence). CDR3 length: 16 amino acids. DNA of the CDR3: TGTGCCTGGAGTTCACCTACCGAGACTAGATCTGGCGAGCAGTACTTC. It yields the protein CAWSSPTETRSGEQYF.

This clonotype has more than one count but fewer than ten. The chain is built from TRBV20-1 and TRBJ2-1; D gene ambiguous. This CDR3 has 13 amino acids. Trimming removed 3 bases at V and 4 bases at J, with 10 bases between. Germline V gene lookup returns CDR1 DFQATT and CDR2 SNEGSKA (reference sequence). The CDR3 DNA reads TGCAGTGCTAGTGCGGCTTTATACAATGAGCAGTTCTTC. This gives the protein CSASAALYNEQFF.

The rearrangement links TRBV29-1 to TRBJ2-3, with a tentative D call TRBD1 (6 bases). Germline V lookup: CDR1 SQVTM, CDR2 ANQGSEA. Between the trimmed V and J ends, which lost 4 bases and 2 bases, there was a span of 16 bases. This CDR3 has 15 residues. Here the CDR3 reads CSVVRDIGPTDTQYF. The CDR3 region has the DNA TGCAGCGTTGTCCGGGACATTGGTCCCACAGATACGCAGTATTTT.

V usage is TRBV29-1 and J usage is TRBJ2-7, with D tentatively TRBD1 or TRBD2 (6 bases each). Germline-derived CDR1 and CDR2 are SQVTM and ANQGSEA. V was clipped by 3 bases and J by 6 bases, with 18 bases between them. This CDR3 contains 14 residues. CDR3 bases: TGCAGCGTTGAGGTAACAGGGCAGGGAGGCGAGCAGTACTTC. Residues: CSVEVTGQGGEQYF.

The J gene is TRBJ2-1, the V gene TRBV5-1, with 9 bases fitting TRBD2. The CDR3 consists of 18 residues. J lost 8 bases, V lost 4 bases, and 19 bases had no gene match. Looked up from germline, CDR1 is SGHRS and CDR2 is YFSETQ. In nucleotides, the CDR3 is TGCGCCAGCAGCCAGAGGGTGATGGCGGGAGGGCCTTGGGATGAGCAGTTCTTC. Translation gives CASSQRVMAGGPWDEQFF. Supplemented by reference TRBV5-1 and TRBJ2-1, the full variable domain reads KAGVTQTPRYLIKTRGQQVTLSCSPISGHRSVSWYQQTPGQGLQFLFEYFSETQRNKGNFPGRFSGRQFSNSRSEMNVSTLELGDSALYLCASSQRVMAGGPWDEQFFGPGTRLTVL.